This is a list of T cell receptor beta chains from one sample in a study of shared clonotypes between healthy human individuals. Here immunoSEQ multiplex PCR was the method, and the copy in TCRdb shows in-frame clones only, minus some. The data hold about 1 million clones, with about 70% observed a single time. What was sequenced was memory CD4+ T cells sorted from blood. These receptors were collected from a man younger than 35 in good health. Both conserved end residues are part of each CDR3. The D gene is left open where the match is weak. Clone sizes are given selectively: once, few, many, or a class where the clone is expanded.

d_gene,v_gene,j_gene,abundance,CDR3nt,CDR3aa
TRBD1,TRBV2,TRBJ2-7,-,TGTGCCAGCAGTCGACAGGGGTACGAGCAGTACTTC,CASSRQGYEQYF
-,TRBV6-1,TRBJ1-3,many,TGTGCCAGCAGTGAAGGCATATACTCTGGAAACACCATATATTTT,CASSEGIYSGNTIYF
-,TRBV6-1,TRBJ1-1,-,TGTGCCAGCAGTAAACTACCAGGGGCTGAAGCTTTCTTT,CASSKLPGAEAFF
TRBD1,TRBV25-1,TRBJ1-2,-,TGTGCCAGCAGCGCACAGGGGGCGGTTGGTGGCTACACCTTC,CASSAQGAVGGYTF
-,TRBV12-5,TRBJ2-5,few,TGTGCTAGTGGTTTGGTATACACAGGGAGAGGGGAAGAGACCCAGTACTTC,CASGLVYTGRGEETQYF
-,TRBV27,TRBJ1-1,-,TGTGCCAGCAGGCTGGCCGGAGGGACTGAAGCTTTCTTT,CASRLAGGTEAFF
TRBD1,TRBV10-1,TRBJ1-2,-,TGCGCCAGCAGTTACTATTACAGGGGGCCCCACTATGGCTACACCTTC,CASSYYYRGPHYGYTF
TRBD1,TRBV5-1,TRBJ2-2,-,TGCGCCAGCTCGGGACAGCCTAACACCGGGGAGCTGTTTTTT,CASSGQPNTGELFF
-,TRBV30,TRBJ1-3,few,TGTGCCTGGAGTCGGGACATCGGAAACACCATATATTTT,CAWSRDIGNTIYF
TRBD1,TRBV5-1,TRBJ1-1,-,TGCGCCAGCAGCGGCGGGACAGGGGGGACTGAAGCTTTCTTT,CASSGGTGGTEAFF
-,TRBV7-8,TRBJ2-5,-,TGTGCCAGCAGCTTAGGCAGGGAGAGGGAAGAGACCCAGTACTTC,CASSLGREREETQYF
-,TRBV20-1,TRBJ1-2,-,TGCAGTGCTGCCCGAAAGGATGGCTACACCTTC,CSAARKDGYTF
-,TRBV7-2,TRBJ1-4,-,TGTGCCAGCAGCTCCACAAGTGCAACTAATGAAAAACTGTTTTTT,CASSSTSATNEKLFF
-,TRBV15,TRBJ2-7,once,TGTGCCACCAGCAGAGACAGGAGTTACGAGCAGTACTTC,CATSRDRSYEQYF
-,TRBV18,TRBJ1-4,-,TGTGCCAGCTCACCACGAGGGAGTAATGAAAAACTGTTTTTT,CASSPRGSNEKLFF
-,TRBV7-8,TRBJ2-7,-,TGTGCCAGCAGCCCCCGAGGCCGGAGAGACAGCTCCTACGAGCAGTACTTC,CASSPRGRRDSSYEQYF
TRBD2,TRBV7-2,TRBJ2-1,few,TGTGCCAGCAGCTTAGCTAGCGGGAACTACAATGAGCAGTTCTTC,CASSLASGNYNEQFF
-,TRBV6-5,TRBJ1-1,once,TGTGCCAGCAGTTACTCGAGGAGGGAGCTGAACACTGAAGCTTTCTTT,CASSYSRRELNTEAFF